Listed below are T cell receptor beta chains from one sample, sequenced in a study of cytomegalovirus exposure and HLA in healthy donors. Sequencing used immunoSEQ multiplex PCR; TCRdb keeps in-frame clones, though not all of them. The sample holds about 170,000 clones, roughly 76% seen once. Material: PBMCs. Receptor source: a male donor in good health and CMV-seronegative. Both conserved end residues are part of each CDR3. A D gene is named only where the DNA matches it firmly. The listing skips clone size in some rows; elsewhere it reads once, few, many or a size class.

CDR3 length | clone size | D gene | J gene | V gene | CDR3 DNA | CDR3 protein
16 | once | TRBD1 | TRBJ1-1 | TRBV5-1 | TGCGCCAGCAGTTTTTTAGGCGGGACAGGGAACACTGAAGCTTTCTTT | CASSFLGGTGNTEAFF
15 | few | TRBD1 | TRBJ1-4 | TRBV9 | TGTGCCAGCAGCGCCCAGACAGGGATTAATGAAAAACTGTTTTTT | CASSAQTGINEKLFF
20 | - | TRBD1 | TRBJ1-4 | TRBV5-1 | TGCGCCAGCAGCTTGGGGTTGAGGACAGGTGACCTTGCAACTAATGAAAAACTGTTTTTT | CASSLGLRTGDLATNEKLFF
13 | few | - | TRBJ1-3 | TRBV29-1 | TGCAGCGTTGGACAGTACTCTGGAAACACCATATATTTT | CSVGQYSGNTIYF
12 | few | - | TRBJ1-5 | TRBV6-1 | TGTGCCAGCAGTACCCCCCCGGGGCCCCAGCATTTT | CASSTPPGPQHF
14 | few | TRBD1 | TRBJ2-7 | TRBV2 | TGTGCCAGCAGTGCCACAGGGGGCTCCGACAAGCAGTACTTC | CASSATGGSDKQYF
12 | - | - | TRBJ1-2 | TRBV6-4 | TGTGCCAGCAGTTCCGGCAGGGATGGCTACACCTTC | CASSSGRDGYTF
15 | - | TRBD1 | TRBJ2-3 | TRBV5-1 | TGCGCCAGCGCCGGGACAGGGACGAGCACAGATACGCAGTATTTT | CASAGTGTSTDTQYF
17 | - | - | TRBJ1-1 | TRBV7-9 | TGTGCCAGCAGCTTACCCCCCATGGCAGGCAGCAACACTGAAGCTTTCTTT | CASSLPPMAGSNTEAFF
14 | - | - | TRBJ2-7 | TRBV6-1 | TGTGCCAGCAGTGAATCTCAGGGCCCCTACGAGCAGTACTTC | CASSESQGPYEQYF
13 | - | - | TRBJ1-2 | TRBV7-2 | TGTGCCAGCAGCCCCGACAGGAACTATGGCTACACCTTC | CASSPDRNYGYTF
12 | few | - | TRBJ2-1 | TRBV9 | TGTGCCAGCAGCGTGAAGGGGAATGAGCAGTTCTTC | CASSVKGNEQFF
12 | - | - | TRBJ1-1 | TRBV29-1 | TGCAGCGTTGGACCCCGGAGGACTGAAGCTTTCTTT | CSVGPRRTEAFF
13 | - | - | TRBJ1-4 | TRBV6-5 | TGTGCCAGCAGTTACAACCCTAGAGAAAAACTGTTTTTT | CASSYNPREKLFF
14 | - | - | TRBJ2-1 | TRBV6-4 | TGTGCCAGCAGTCGGGGAGGCGCCTACAATGAGCAGTTCTTC | CASSRGGAYNEQFF
16 | - | TRBD1 | TRBJ1-5 | TRBV19 | TGTGCCAGTAGTACTCCGGGACAGGGGGCAGGGCAGCCCCAGCATTTT | CASSTPGQGAGQPQHF
13 | many | - | TRBJ1-1 | TRBV5-4 | TGTGCCAGCAGCTTTGGGAGCCCCACTGAAGCTTTCTTT | CASSFGSPTEAFF
15 | - | TRBD1 | TRBJ2-4 | TRBV6-4 | TGTGCCAGCAGCCCGCCGGGACAGGGGACGAACATTCAGTACTTC | CASSPPGQGTNIQYF
14 | - | - | TRBJ2-2 | TRBV7-2 | TGTGCCAGCATCCTACTAGCGAACACCGGGGAGCTGTTTTTT | CASILLANTGELFF
12 | - | - | TRBJ2-7 | TRBV11-2 | TGTGCCAGCAGCTTATTGAGGGCCGAGCAGTACTTC | CASSLLRAEQYF
15 | - | TRBD2 | TRBJ2-1 | TRBV7-2 | TGTGCCAGCAGCTTAGGGACTAGCAGCCTCAATGAGCAGTTCTTC | CASSLGTSSLNEQFF
15 | - | - | TRBJ1-2 | TRBV29-1 | TGCAGCGTTGAAGAGAATACAGAGCGGAACTATGGCTACACCTTC | CSVEENTERNYGYTF
12 | - | TRBD1 | TRBJ1-2 | TRBV6-5 | TGTGCCACTAGCCAGACAGGGGTAGTCTACACCTTC | CATSQTGVVYTF
13 | - | TRBD1 | TRBJ1-5 | TRBV6-1 | TGTGCCAGCGGGACAGGCATCAATCAGCCCCAGCATTTT | CASGTGINQPQHF
16 | - | - | TRBJ1-5 | TRBV2 | TGTGCCAGCAGTGACGTGGGAATTGGTGCGGGGCAGCCCCAGCATTTT | CASSDVGIGAGQPQHF
13 | - | TRBD1 | TRBJ1-1 | TRBV7-9 | TGTGCCAGCCTTAGACAGGGGGCAACTGAAGCTTTCTTT | CASLRQGATEAFF
13 | - | - | TRBJ1-2 | TRBV6-6 | TGTGCCAGCAGTTACTACGCGACAGGCGGCTACACCTTC | CASSYYATGGYTF
13 | few | - | TRBJ1-5 | TRBV7-8 | TGTGCCAGCAGCTTAGAACAAAATCAGCCCCAGCATTTT | CASSLEQNQPQHF
14 | - | - | TRBJ1-2 | TRBV19 | TGTGCCAGTGCAACCTCGGGGGGAGACTATGGCTACACCTTC | CASATSGGDYGYTF
15 | - | - | TRBJ2-7 | TRBV5-1 | TGCGCCAGCAGCTTCGGGCAGGGGAAGGCCTACGAGCAGTACTTC | CASSFGQGKAYEQYF
15 | few | - | TRBJ2-3 | TRBV6-5 | TGTGCCAGCAGCCCACTAGCACTTAGCACAGATACGCAGTATTTT | CASSPLALSTDTQYF